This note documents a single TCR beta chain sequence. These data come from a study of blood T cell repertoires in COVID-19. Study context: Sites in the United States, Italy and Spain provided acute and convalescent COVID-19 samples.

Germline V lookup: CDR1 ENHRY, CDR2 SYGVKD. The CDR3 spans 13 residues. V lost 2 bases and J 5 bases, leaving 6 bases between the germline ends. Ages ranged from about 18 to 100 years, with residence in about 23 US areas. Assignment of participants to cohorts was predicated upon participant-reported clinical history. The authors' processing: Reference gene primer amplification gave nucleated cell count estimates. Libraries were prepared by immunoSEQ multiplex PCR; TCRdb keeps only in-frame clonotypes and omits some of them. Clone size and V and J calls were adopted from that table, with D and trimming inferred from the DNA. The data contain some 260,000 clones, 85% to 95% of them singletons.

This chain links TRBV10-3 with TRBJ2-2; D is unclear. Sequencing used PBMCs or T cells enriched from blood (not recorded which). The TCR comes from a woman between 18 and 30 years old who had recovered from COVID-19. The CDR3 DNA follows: TGTGCCATCAGTGAGCCGCGGACCGGGGAGCTGTTTTTT. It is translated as CAISEPRTGELFF.